The source of this TCR beta chain is a study of blood T cell repertoires in COVID-19. Across the study: T cells, B-cell-depleted T cells, or PBMCs provided the cDNA or gDNA that served as material.

As handled by the study authors: Quantification of nucleated cells was approximated via reference gene primer amplification. Profiling relied on immunoSEQ multiplex PCR, and the TCRdb table lists in-frame clones only, not all of them. V and J calls and clone size are as listed in that table; D and trimming were resolved from the DNA. This table has about 190,000 clones, roughly 83% appearing once. Self-reported history from a screening survey and questionnaire set each donor's cohort. Recovered status in Cohort 3 required two negative PCRs, clearance, or symptom resolution. This clonotype was sampled from a young woman who had recovered from COVID-19. The sequencing sample was made of PBMCs or T cells enriched from blood (not recorded which).

CDR3 in DNA: TGTGCCAGCAGCTTAACGCGGACAGGGTCAAGTACTGAAGCTTTCTTT. This translates into CASSLTRTGSSTEAFF. The chain links TRBV7-3 to TRBJ1-1, with TRBD1 identical over 8 bases. The trim removed 0 bases at V and 5 bases at J, leaving 8 bases unmatched. CDR1 and CDR2 (germline): SGHTA, FQGTGA. The CDR3 length is 16 residues.